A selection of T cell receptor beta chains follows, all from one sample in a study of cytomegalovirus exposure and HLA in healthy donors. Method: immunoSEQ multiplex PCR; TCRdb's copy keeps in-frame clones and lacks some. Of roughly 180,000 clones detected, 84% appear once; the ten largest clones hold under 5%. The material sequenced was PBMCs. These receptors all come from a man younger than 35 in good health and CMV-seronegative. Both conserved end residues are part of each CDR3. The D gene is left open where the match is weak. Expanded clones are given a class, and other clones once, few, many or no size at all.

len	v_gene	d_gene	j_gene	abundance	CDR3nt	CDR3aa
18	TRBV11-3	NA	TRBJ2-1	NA	TGTGCCAGCAGCTTCAGCTCTTTGCGGCCGCCTAGAGGGAATGAGCAGTTCTTC	CASSFSSLRPPRGNEQFF
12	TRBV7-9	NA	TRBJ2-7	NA	TGTGCCAGCAGCTTCTTGGAGGTTGAGCAGTACTTC	CASSFLEVEQYF
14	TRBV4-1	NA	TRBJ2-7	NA	TGCGCCAGCAGCCAAGGTGCCGCAGTCGCCCCTTCACGCTTC	CASSQGAAVAPSRF
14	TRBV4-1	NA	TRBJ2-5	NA	TGCGCCAGCAGCCCCTTAGAGTACCAAGAGACCCAGTACTTC	CASSPLEYQETQYF
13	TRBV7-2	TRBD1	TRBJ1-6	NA	TGTGCCAGCAGCTACGACAGGGGAGAGTCCCTCCACTTT	CASSYDRGESLHF
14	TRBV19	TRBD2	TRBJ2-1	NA	TGTGCCAGTAGTATTTTAGCGGGAGACAATGAGCAGTTCTTC	CASSILAGDNEQFF
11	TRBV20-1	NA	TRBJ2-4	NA	TGCAGTGCTAGCCCACAGTCCATTCAGTACTTC	CSASPQSIQYF
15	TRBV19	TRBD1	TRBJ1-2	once	TGTGCCAGTAGCGACAGGGAAGGAGAGAACTATGGCTACACCTTC	CASSDREGENYGYTF
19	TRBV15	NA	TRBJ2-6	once	TGTGCCACCAGCAGAGGGACACCGGGACTGGGTTTTGGGGCCAACGTCCTGACTTTC	CATSRGTPGLGFGANVLTF
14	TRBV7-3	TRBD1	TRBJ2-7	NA	TGTGCCAGCAGCTTCGACAGGGGAACCTACGAGCAGTACTTC	CASSFDRGTYEQYF
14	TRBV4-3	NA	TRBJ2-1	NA	TGCGCCAGCAGCCCGGGGGACGCCGGCAATGAGCAGTTCTTC	CASSPGDAGNEQFF
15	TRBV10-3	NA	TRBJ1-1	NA	TGTGCCATCAGTGAGTCCAGGGTAACGAACACTGAAGCTTTCTTT	CAISESRVTNTEAFF
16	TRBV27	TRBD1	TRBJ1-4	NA	TGTGCCAGCAGGCTTCACCCGGGACAGATGAATGAAAAACTGTTTTTT	CASRLHPGQMNEKLFF